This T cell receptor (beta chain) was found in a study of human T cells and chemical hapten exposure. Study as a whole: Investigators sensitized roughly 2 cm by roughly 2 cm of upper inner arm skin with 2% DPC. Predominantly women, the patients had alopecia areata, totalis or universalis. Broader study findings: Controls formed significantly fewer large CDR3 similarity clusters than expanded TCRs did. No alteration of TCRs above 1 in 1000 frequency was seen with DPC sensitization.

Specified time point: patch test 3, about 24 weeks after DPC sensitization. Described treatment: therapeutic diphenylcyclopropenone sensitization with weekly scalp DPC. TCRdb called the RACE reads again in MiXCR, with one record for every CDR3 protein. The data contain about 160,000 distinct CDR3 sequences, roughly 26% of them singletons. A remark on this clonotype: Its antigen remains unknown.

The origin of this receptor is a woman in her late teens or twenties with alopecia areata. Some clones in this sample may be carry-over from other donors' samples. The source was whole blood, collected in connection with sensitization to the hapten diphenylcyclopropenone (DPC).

The CDR3 DNA reads as TGTGCCAGCTCACCTGGGCGGGTGTCCGGCACTGAAGCTTTCTTT. Residues: CASSPGRVSGTEAFF. The chain joins TRBV18 to TRBJ1-1; D remains ambiguous. V was trimmed by 3 bases and J by 4 bases, leaving 15 bases between them. This CDR3 comprises 15 residues. The germline V gene has CDR1 KGHSH and CDR2 LQKENI.